One and the same sample provided the 5 T cell receptor beta chains below, sequenced in a study of T cell changes during pregnancy in multiple sclerosis (dated by TCRdb to about 2019). The library relied on the immunoSEQ multiplex PCR assay. Here the immuneACCESS table is served through TCRdb, limited to in-frame sequences with V and J called. Missing clones are a known gap in these copies; in checked studies unresolved V genes cover under half, and the rest lacks a known reason. The sample data list about 75,000 clones, and about 90% of these were observed just once. The top ten clonotypes cover around 0.45% of the sample. The sequences come from CD4+ T cells from peripheral blood mononuclear cells, collected before pregnancy. All receptors come from a female donor with multiple sclerosis, enrolled in a pregnancy study.

DNA for the CDR3: TGCGCCAGCAGCAGGGACAGTGCAACTAATGAAAAACTGTTTTTT. Its protein product is CASSRDSATNEKLFF. The chain recombines TRBV5-1 with TRBJ1-4; 7 bases agree with TRBD1. CDR1 and CDR2 from the germline V gene are SGHRS and YFSETQ. The CDR3 consists of 15 residues. J lost 0 bases, V lost 4 bases, and 3 bases had no gene match.

The chain couples TRBV5-6 to TRBJ2-3; 8 positions match TRBD2. Germline-derived CDR1 and CDR2 are SGHDT and YYEEEE. This CDR3 spans 17 amino acids. The V gene end was trimmed by 4 bases and the J gene end by 1 base; junction bases not matched to a gene: 11. For the CDR3, the DNA is TGTGCCAGCAGCCGGAGGACTAGCTCGGTTGGCACAGATACGCAGTATTTT. It is translated as CASSRRTSSVGTDTQYF.

This sequence joins TRBV7-3 and TRBJ2-2, with D perhaps matching TRBD1 (6 bases). Trimming pared 4 bases from V and 8 bases from J, leaving 14 bases between. Germline V CDR1 and CDR2: SGHTA, FQGTGA. The CDR3 is made up of 14 amino acids. Written as DNA, the CDR3 is TGTGCCAGCAGCTCCACAGGGTCCAAGGGGGAGCTGTTTTTT. This translates into CASSSTGSKGELFF.

The J gene is TRBJ1-1, the V gene TRBV15, with D perhaps matching TRBD1 (5 bases). Trimming left V 1 base short and J 6 bases short, with 12 bases between. The CDR3 is 14 amino acids. CDR1 is LNHNV and CDR2 is YYDKDF in the germline V gene (reference sequence). Here the CDR3 DNA reads TGTGCCACCAGCAGAGGAGACAGCTTGCCTGAAGCTTTCTTT. The encoded protein is CATSRGDSLPEAFF. Variable domain in full (rest from reference TRBV15 and TRBJ1-1): DAMVIQNPRYQVTQFGKPVTLSCSQTLNHNVMYWYQQKSSQAPKLLFHYYDKDFNNEADTPDNFQSRRPNTSFCFLDIRSPGLGDTAMYLCATSRGDSLPEAFFGQGTRLTVV.

CDR3 region: CASSVVWGGNSGNTIYF. The CDR3 region has the DNA TGTGCCAGCAGCGTAGTGTGGGGGGGAAATTCTGGAAACACCATATATTTT. The gene calls are TRBV9 and TRBJ1-3; D is perhaps TRBD1 (5 bases). V was cut by 0 bases and J by 1 base, with 14 bases left in between. The CDR3 spans 17 residues. CDR1 SGDLS and CDR2 YYNGEE come from the germline V gene.